One and the same sample provided the 4 T cell receptor beta chains below, sequenced in a study of pediatric ulcerative colitis. Data came from immunoSEQ multiplex PCR; TCRdb stores just in-frame clones and leaves some out. The profile shows some 10,000 clones, over 80% of them singletons. Specimen: blood. These receptors were collected from a girl between 10 and 17 years old with moderate ulcerative colitis.

This clone was counted once. The chain is built from TRBV7-2 and TRBJ2-7, with TRBD1 identical over 9 bases. The CDR3 has 14 amino acids. Losses at the gene ends were 8 bases for V and 4 bases for J; bases not matched to a gene: 9. Germline loops: CDR1 SGHTA, CDR2 FQGNSA. The CDR3 here is CASQAWTGAYEQYF. CDR3 DNA sequence: TGTGCCAGCCAAGCTTGGACAGGGGCGTACGAGCAGTACTTC.

This sequence joins TRBV27 and TRBJ2-1; D call uncertain. V was cut by 3 bases and J by 0 bases, with 9 bases left in between. From germline, CDR1 is MNHEY and CDR2 SMNVEV (reference sequence). This CDR3 is 15 amino acids long. The CDR3 DNA is TGTGCCAGCAGTTTGACCCTTTACTCCTACAATGAGCAGTTCTTC. This sequence encodes CASSLTLYSYNEQFF.

J is TRBJ1-2 and V is TRBV7-9; TRBD1 might be the D (6 bases). The V end lost 5 bases, the J end lost 4 bases, and 11 bases lay between the germline ends. The CDR3 totals 13 residues. CDR1 is SEHNR, CDR2 FQNEAQ, per germline (reference sequence). The CDR3 region has the DNA TGTGCCAGCAGCAACAGGGTCGGCTATGGCTACACCTTC. It specifies CASSNRVGYGYTF.

This chain joins TRBV7-9 and TRBJ1-6; D ambiguous. Between the trimmed V and J ends, which lost 2 bases and 6 bases, there was a span of 8 bases. In germline, CDR1 is SEHNR, CDR2 FQNEAQ (reference sequence). The CDR3 spans 14 residues. CDR3 nucleotides: TGTGCCAGCAGCTTATGGCTTGCTAATTCACCCCTCCACTTT. Its protein is CASSLWLANSPLHF. The whole variable domain, filled in from reference TRBV7-9 and TRBJ1-6, reads DTGVSQNPRHKITKRGQNVTFRCDPISEHNRLYWYRQTLGQGPEFLTYFQNEAQLEKSRLLSDRFSAERPKGSFSTLEIQRTEQGDSAMYLCASSLWLANSPLHFGNGTRLTVT.